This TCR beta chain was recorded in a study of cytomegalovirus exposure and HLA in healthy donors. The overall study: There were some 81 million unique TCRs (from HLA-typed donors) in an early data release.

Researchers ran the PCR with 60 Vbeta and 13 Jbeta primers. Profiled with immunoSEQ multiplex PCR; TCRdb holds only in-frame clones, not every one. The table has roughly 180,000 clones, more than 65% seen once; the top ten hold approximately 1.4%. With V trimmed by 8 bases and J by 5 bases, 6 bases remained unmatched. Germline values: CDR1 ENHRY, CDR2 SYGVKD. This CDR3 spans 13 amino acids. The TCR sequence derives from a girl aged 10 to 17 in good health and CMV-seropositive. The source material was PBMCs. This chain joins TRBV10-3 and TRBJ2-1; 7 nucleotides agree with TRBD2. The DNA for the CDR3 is TGTGCCATCCGGAGCGGGGAGAACAATGAGCAGTTCTTC. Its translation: CAIRSGENNEQFF.